Presented here are 20 T cell receptor beta chains from one specimen sequenced in a study of cytomegalovirus exposure and HLA in healthy donors (dated by TCRdb to about 2017). Library preparation was by the immunoSEQ multiplex PCR assay. A mixture of 60 forward primers for TCR Vbeta segments and 13 reverse primers for TCR Jbeta segments was used in the multiplex PCR. TCRdb provides this immuneACCESS table in a form limited to in-frame rearrangements. Some clones are lacking; in checked studies, under half of them reflect an unresolved V gene, and why the rest are absent is not known. The sample table records around 200,000 clones; 80% to 85% of these occur just once. The biggest ten clones account for 1.6% of the sample. The material sequenced was PBMCs. These receptors came from a man aged 50 or older in good health and CMV-seronegative.

The V call is TRBV4-2, the J call TRBJ2-5; TRBD2 aligns across 14 bases. Germline CDR1 is LGHNA and CDR2 is YNFKEQ. The CDR3 has 18 residues. The J segment lost 2 bases and the V segment lost 1 base, leaving 6 bases of the junction unmatched. The DNA of the CDR3 is TGTGCCAGCAGCCAAGTGCGGGGACTAGCGGGAGTACAAGAGACCCAGTACTTC. It specifies CASSQVRGLAGVQETQYF.

The rearrangement uses TRBV15 and TRBJ2-3; TRBD1 matches at 8 bases. Per germline, CDR1 LNHNV and CDR2 YYDKDF (reference sequence). This CDR3 contains 17 residues. V was pared by 6 bases and J by 5 bases, with 16 bases of the junction left unmatched. The CDR3 sequence: CATRSRTGQGLRDTQYF. CDR3 sequence (DNA): TGTGCCACCAGATCTAGAACCGGACAGGGACTCAGAGATACGCAGTATTTT.

This chain connects TRBV11-2 to TRBJ1-2; D unclear. Germline CDR1 SGHAT, CDR2 FQNNGV. This CDR3 has 17 residues. V lost 2 bases, J lost 2 bases, and 18 bases lay in between. The CDR3 reads CASSLRRARDRNYGYTF. The CDR3 DNA reads TGTGCCAGCAGCTTAAGGAGGGCAAGGGATAGGAACTATGGCTACACCTTC.

This rearrangement joins TRBV5-1 to TRBJ2-3, with 14 bases that match TRBD2. V lost 1 base and J lost 5; bases outside the gene matches: 3. CDR1 is SGHRS, CDR2 YFSETQ, per germline. The CDR3 consists of 16 residues. CDR3 sequence reads: CASSLPGTSGRDTQYF. The CDR3, as DNA: TGCGCCAGCAGCTTGCCCGGGACTAGCGGGAGAGATACGCAGTATTTT.

This clone was seen a single time. V and J are TRBV28 and TRBJ2-7; 8 bases match TRBD1. The CDR3 loop spans 13 amino acids. V shed 7 bases, J shed 7 bases, and the junction held 9 bases outside the gene matches. CDR1 and CDR2 from the germline V gene are MDHEN and SYDVKM. This chain's CDR3 is CASIGQGAGEQYF. As DNA, the CDR3 is TGTGCCAGCATCGGGCAGGGGGCGGGAGAGCAGTACTTC.

The chain employs TRBV27 and TRBJ2-1, with 9 bases identical to TRBD2. V shed 7 bases, J shed 8 bases, and the junction held 18 bases outside the gene matches. The CDR3 has 17 residues. CDR1 is MNHEY, CDR2 SMNVEV, per germline (reference sequence). The CDR3 protein is CASTPLGRGGRIDEQFF. The CDR3 region has the DNA TGTGCCAGCACCCCCTTAGGGCGGGGGGGCAGGATCGATGAGCAGTTCTTC.

V and J are TRBV18 and TRBJ1-5; no firm D call. V shed 5 bases and J shed 1 base, with 9 bases lying between them. Germline values: CDR1 KGHSH, CDR2 LQKENI. This CDR3 region has 14 residues. The CDR3 region is CASSGGRSNQPQHF. CDR3 sequence (DNA): TGTGCCAGCTCAGGCGGTAGGAGCAATCAGCCCCAGCATTTT.

The rearrangement uses TRBV7-9 and TRBJ2-5; D is unresolved. The CDR3 sequence is 15 residues long. V lost 8 bases and J 4 bases, leaving 20 bases between the germline ends. Germline V gene lookup returns CDR1 SEHNR and CDR2 FQNEAQ (reference sequence). CDR3: CASGRASGRRETQYF. Written as DNA, the CDR3 is TGTGCCAGCGGCCGTGCAAGTGGGCGTCGAGAGACCCAGTACTTC.

The chain has TRBV5-6 and TRBJ2-1; D may be TRBD2 (6 bases). Germline V lookup: CDR1 SGHDT, CDR2 YYEEEE. V was pared by 2 bases and J by 0 bases, with 12 bases between. The CDR3 totals 16 residues. CDR3 residues: CASSLRGLNSYNEQFF. DNA for the CDR3: TGTGCCAGCAGCTTACGGGGACTCAACTCCTACAATGAGCAGTTCTTC.

The V call is TRBV7-2, the J call TRBJ2-5; the match to TRBD2 covers 8 bases. V was pared by 0 bases and J by 4 bases, with 7 bases of the junction left unmatched. This CDR3 is built from 16 residues. Per germline, CDR1 SGHTA and CDR2 FQGNSA. CDR3: CASSLAPGGAVETQYF. The DNA of the CDR3 is TGTGCCAGCAGCTTAGCCCCGGGGGGGGCTGTAGAGACCCAGTACTTC.

The chain recombines TRBV2 with TRBJ2-2, with D perhaps matching TRBD2 (5 bases). The CDR3 runs to 11 residues. Germline V lookup: CDR1 SNHLY, CDR2 FYNNEI. V lost 8 bases to trimming and J lost 7 bases, with 8 bases between them. In DNA, the CDR3 is TGTGCCAGCCGAGGGAACGGGGAGCTGTTTTTT. It encodes CASRGNGELFF.

This chain links TRBV4-2 with TRBJ2-2; 8 positions match TRBD2. The V and J ends lost 1 base and 0 bases, in that order; junction bases with no gene match: 4. Looked up from germline, CDR1 is LGHNA and CDR2 is YNFKEQ. The CDR3 runs 17 residues. This CDR3 is CASSQVGGRSNTGELFF. As DNA, the CDR3 is TGTGCCAGCAGCCAAGTTGGCGGGAGGTCGAACACCGGGGAGCTGTTTTTT.

V gene TRBV7-2 combines with J gene TRBJ2-5; D possibly corresponds to TRBD2 (6 bases). This CDR3 spans 14 amino acids. Between the trimmed V and J ends, which lost 5 bases and 5 bases, there was a span of 15 bases. CDR1 SGHTA and CDR2 FQGNSA come from the germline V gene. CDR3 nucleotide sequence: TGTGCCAGCAGCCCAATGCGGGGTTGGGAGACCCAGTACTTC. It encodes CASSPMRGWETQYF.

V and J are TRBV18 and TRBJ2-5; a possible D gene is TRBD1 (5 bases). Germline loops: CDR1 KGHSH, CDR2 LQKENI. The CDR3 contains 15 residues. Trimming cost V 4 bases and J 5 bases, with 17 bases left between them. The CDR3 reads CASSLNRRDRETQYF. In nucleotides, the CDR3 is TGTGCCAGCTCACTAAACAGGAGAGATAGGGAGACCCAGTACTTC.

This clone is a singleton in its sample. The chain uses TRBV28 and TRBJ1-2; D is unclear. V was shortened by 5 bases and J by 1 base, with 23 bases between the two germline ends. The germline V gene has CDR1 MDHEN and CDR2 SYDVKM. This CDR3 contains 18 residues. The CDR3 DNA reads as TGTGCCAGCAGTCCGAACATACCTCCCGGGTTGGGTAACTATGGCTACACCTTC. Its protein is CASSPNIPPGLGNYGYTF.

The genes are TRBV11-2 and TRBJ1-4; D call uncertain. CDR3 size: 15 residues. Germline CDR1 is SGHAT and CDR2 is FQNNGV. V shed 2 bases and J shed 0 bases, with 7 bases lying between them. The DNA of the CDR3 is TGTGCCAGCAGCTTATCCGTTGCAACTAATGAAAAACTGTTTTTT. Encoded protein: CASSLSVATNEKLFF.

This chain links TRBV28 with TRBJ1-2; no firm D call. This CDR3 is 18 amino acids long. V was pared by 1 base and J by 1 base, with 19 bases between. CDR1 and CDR2 from the germline V gene are MDHEN and SYDVKM. The CDR3 spells CASSLSGLGRDFNYGYTF. CDR3 coding DNA: TGTGCCAGCAGTTTATCAGGTCTAGGACGGGATTTTAACTATGGCTACACCTTC.

The rearrangement joins TRBV9 to TRBJ1-6, with TRBD1 identical over 9 bases. The CDR3 consists of 14 residues. The germline CDR1 and CDR2 sequences are SGDLS and YYNGEE. V dropped 4 bases and J dropped 7; count of bases not matched to a gene: 3. The CDR3 DNA reads TGTGCCAGCAGCCCCGGGACAGGGAATTCACCCCTCCACTTT. This encodes CASSPGTGNSPLHF.

The gene calls are TRBV13 and TRBJ2-1, with 10 bases fitting TRBD1. After removal of 0 bases from V and 9 bases from J, the junction contained 8 bases not matched to a gene. Germline-derived CDR1 and CDR2 are PRHDT and FYEKMQ (reference sequence). The CDR3 sequence is 16 residues long. The CDR3 coding sequence is TGTGCCAGCAGCTTAGGCGCCCGACAGGGGGCCGGTGAGCAGTTCTTC. Its protein is CASSLGARQGAGEQFF.

The chain employs TRBV4-3 and TRBJ2-1, with D perhaps TRBD2 (5 bases). Germline V CDR1 and CDR2: LGHNA, YSLEER. This CDR3 spans 16 amino acids. V was cut by 0 bases and J by 3 bases, with 12 bases left in between. Written as DNA, the CDR3 is TGCGCCAGCAGCCAAGATCCCGGGGATGGCTACAATGAGCAGTTCTTC. Protein sequence: CASSQDPGDGYNEQFF.